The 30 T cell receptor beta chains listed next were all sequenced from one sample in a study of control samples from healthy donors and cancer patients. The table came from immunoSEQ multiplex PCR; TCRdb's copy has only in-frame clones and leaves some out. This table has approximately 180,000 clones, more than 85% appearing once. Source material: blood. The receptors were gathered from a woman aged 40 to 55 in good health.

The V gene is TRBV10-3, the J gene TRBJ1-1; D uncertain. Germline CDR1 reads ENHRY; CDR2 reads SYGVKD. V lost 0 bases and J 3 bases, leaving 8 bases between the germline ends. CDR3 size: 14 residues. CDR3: CAISESREDTEAFF. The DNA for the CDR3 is TGTGCCATCAGTGAGTCAAGGGAGGACACTGAAGCTTTCTTT.

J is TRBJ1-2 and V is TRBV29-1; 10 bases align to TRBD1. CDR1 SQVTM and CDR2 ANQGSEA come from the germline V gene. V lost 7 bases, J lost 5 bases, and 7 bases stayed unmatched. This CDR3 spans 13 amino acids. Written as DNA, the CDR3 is TGCAGCGCCGAGGGACAGGGGCCATATGGCTACACCTTC. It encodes CSAEGQGPYGYTF.

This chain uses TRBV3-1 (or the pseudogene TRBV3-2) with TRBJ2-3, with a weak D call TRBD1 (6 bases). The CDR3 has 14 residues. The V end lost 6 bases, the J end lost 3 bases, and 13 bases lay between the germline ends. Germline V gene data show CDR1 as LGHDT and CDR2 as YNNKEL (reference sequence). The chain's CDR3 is CASRESQGTDTQYF. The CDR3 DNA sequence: TGTGCCAGCAGAGAATCACAGGGAACAGATACGCAGTATTTT.

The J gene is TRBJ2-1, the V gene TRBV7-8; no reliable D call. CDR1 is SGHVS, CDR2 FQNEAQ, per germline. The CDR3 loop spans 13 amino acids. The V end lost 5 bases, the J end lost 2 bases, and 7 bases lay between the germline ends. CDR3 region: CASSLKAYNEQFF. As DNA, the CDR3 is TGTGCCAGCAGCCTTAAGGCCTACAATGAGCAGTTCTTC.

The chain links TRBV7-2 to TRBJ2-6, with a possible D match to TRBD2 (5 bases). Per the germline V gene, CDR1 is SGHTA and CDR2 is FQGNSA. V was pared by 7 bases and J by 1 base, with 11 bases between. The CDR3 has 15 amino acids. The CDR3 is CASTTGISGANVLTF. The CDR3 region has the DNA TGTGCCAGCACCACCGGGATTTCTGGGGCCAACGTCCTGACTTTC.

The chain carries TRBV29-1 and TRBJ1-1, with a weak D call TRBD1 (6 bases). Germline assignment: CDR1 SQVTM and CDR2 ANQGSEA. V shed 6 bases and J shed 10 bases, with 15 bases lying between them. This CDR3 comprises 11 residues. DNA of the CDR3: TGCAGCGTCAACGGGGGGACACTAGCTTTCTTT. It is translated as CSVNGGTLAFF.

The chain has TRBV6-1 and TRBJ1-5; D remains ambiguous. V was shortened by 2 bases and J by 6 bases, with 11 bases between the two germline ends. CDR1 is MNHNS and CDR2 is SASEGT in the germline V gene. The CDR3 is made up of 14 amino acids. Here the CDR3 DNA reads TGTGCCAGCAGTGAACACAAGGGAGGTCAGCCCCAGCATTTT. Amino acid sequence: CASSEHKGGQPQHF.

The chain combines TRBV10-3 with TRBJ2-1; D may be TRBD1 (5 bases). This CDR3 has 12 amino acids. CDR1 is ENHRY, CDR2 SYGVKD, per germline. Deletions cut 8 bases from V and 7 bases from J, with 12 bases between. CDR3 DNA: TGTGCCATCGGCACGCCAGGGAATGAGCAGTTCTTC. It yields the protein CAIGTPGNEQFF.

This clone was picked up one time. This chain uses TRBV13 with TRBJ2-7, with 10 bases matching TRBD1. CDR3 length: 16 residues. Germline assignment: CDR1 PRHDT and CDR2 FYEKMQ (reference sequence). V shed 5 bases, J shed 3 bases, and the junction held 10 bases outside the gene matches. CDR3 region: CASSPVPGQGIYEQYF. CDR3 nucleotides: TGTGCCAGCAGCCCAGTCCCGGGACAGGGGATCTACGAGCAGTACTTC.

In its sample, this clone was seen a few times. In nucleotides, the CDR3 is TGTGCCAGCAGCGTAGGGGTTACCTACAATGAGCAGTTCTTC. As protein: CASSVGVTYNEQFF. This chain uses TRBV9 with TRBJ2-1; D unclear. CDR3 length: 14 amino acids. Trimming stripped 0 bases from V and 2 bases from J, with 6 bases between. In germline, CDR1 is SGDLS, CDR2 YYNGEE. Combining the CDR3 with reference TRBV9 and TRBJ2-1 gives the whole variable domain DSGVTQTPKHLITATGQRVTLRCSPRSGDLSVYWYQQSLDQGLQFLIQYYNGEERAKGNILERFSAQQFPDLHSELNLSSLELGDSALYFCASSVGVTYNEQFFGPGTRLTVL.

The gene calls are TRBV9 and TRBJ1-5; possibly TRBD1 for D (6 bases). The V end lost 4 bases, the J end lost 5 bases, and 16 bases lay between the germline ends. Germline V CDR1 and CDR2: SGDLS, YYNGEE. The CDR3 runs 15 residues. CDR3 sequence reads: CASSPTGNGYQPQHF. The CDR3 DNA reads TGTGCCAGCAGCCCAACAGGGAATGGTTATCAGCCCCAGCATTTT.

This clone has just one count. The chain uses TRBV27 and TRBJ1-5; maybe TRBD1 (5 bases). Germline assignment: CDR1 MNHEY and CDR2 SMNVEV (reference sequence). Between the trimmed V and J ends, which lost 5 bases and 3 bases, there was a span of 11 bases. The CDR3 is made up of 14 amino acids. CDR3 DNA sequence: TGTGCCAGCAGTGCCCAGGGATACAATCAGCCCCAGCATTTT. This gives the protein CASSAQGYNQPQHF.

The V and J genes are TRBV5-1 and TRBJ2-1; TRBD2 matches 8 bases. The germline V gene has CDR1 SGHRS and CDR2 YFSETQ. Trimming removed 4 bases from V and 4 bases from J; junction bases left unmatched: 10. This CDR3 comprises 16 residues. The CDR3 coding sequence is TGCGCCAGCAGCACTCCGAGCGGGGGATTTTACAATGAGCAGTTCTTC. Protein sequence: CASSTPSGGFYNEQFF.

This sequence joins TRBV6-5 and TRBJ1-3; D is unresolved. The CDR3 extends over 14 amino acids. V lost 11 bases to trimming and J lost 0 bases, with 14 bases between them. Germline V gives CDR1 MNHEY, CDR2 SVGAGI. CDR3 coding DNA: TGTGCCTGCAACGACCCGATCTCTGGAAACACCATATATTTT. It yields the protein CACNDPISGNTIYF.

The CDR3 bases are TGTGCCAGCAGTTTAACTGAGAGGGTCACTGAAGCTTTCTTT. Residues: CASSLTERVTEAFF. V usage is TRBV27 and J usage is TRBJ1-1; no reliable D call. Trimming left V 2 bases short and J 4 bases short, with 11 bases between. CDR3 length equals 14 residues. CDR1 is MNHEY, CDR2 SMNVEV, per germline (reference sequence).

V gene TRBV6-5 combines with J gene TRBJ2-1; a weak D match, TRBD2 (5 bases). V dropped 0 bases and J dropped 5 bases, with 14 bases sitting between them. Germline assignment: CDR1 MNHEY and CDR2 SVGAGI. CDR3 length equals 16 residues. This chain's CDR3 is CASSYSVGLLNNEQFF. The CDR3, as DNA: TGTGCCAGCAGTTACTCAGTTGGACTTCTAAACAATGAGCAGTTCTTC.

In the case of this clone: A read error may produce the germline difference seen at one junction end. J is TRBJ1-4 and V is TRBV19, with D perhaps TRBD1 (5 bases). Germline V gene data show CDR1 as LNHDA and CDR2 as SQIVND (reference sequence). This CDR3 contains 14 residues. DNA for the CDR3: TGTGCCAGTAGTATTGACAGAACTGATGAAAAACTGTTTTTT. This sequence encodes CASSIDRTDEKLFF. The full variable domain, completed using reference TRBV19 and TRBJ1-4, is DGGITQSPKYLFRKEGQNVTLSCEQNLNHDAMYWYRQDPGQGLRLIYYSQIVNDFQKGDIAEGYSVSREKKESFPLTVTSAQKNPTAFYLCASSIDRTDEKLFFGSGTQLSVL.

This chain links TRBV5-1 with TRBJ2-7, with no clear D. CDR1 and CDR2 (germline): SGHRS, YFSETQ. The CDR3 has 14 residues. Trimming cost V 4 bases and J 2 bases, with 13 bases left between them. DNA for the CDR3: TGCGCCAGCAGCCTTACACCTTCTACCTACGAGCAGTACTTC. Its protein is CASSLTPSTYEQYF.

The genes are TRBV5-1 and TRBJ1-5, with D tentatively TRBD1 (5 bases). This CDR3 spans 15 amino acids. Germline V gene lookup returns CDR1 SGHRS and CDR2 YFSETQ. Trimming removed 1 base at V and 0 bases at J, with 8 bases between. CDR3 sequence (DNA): TGCGCCAGCAGCTTGACAGGAAATAGCAATCAGCCCCAGCATTTT. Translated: CASSLTGNSNQPQHF. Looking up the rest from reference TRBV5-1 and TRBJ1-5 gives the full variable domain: KAGVTQTPRYLIKTRGQQVTLSCSPISGHRSVSWYQQTPGQGLQFLFEYFSETQRNKGNFPGRFSGRQFSNSRSEMNVSTLELGDSALYLCASSLTGNSNQPQHFGDGTRLSIL.

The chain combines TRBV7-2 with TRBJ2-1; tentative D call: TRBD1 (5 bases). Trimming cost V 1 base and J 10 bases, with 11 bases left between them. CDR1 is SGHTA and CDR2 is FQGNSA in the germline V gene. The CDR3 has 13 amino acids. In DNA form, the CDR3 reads TGTGCCAGCAGCTTAGTAGGGCGGACAGAGCAGTTCTTC. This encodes CASSLVGRTEQFF.

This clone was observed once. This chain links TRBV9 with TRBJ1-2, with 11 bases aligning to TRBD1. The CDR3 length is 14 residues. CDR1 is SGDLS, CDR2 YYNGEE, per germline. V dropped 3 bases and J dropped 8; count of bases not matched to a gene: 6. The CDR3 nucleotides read TGTGCCAGCAGCGGAGGACAGGGGGCGCGAGGCTACACCTTC. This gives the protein CASSGGQGARGYTF. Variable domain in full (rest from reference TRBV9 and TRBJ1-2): DSGVTQTPKHLITATGQRVTLRCSPRSGDLSVYWYQQSLDQGLQFLIQYYNGEERAKGNILERFSAQQFPDLHSELNLSSLELGDSALYFCASSGGQGARGYTFGSGTRLTVV.

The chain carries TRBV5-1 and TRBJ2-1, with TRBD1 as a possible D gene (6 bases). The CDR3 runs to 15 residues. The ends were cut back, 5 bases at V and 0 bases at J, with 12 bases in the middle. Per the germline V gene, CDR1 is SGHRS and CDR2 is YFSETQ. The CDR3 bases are TGCGCCAGCAGTCGGGACACGAGCTCCTACAATGAGCAGTTCTTC. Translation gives CASSRDTSSYNEQFF.

CDR3 residues: CASSTRTGSTYGYTF. In nucleotides, the CDR3 is TGTGCCAGCAGCACCCGGACAGGGAGTACGTATGGCTACACCTTC. The rearrangement joins TRBV21-1 to TRBJ1-2; the table's TRBD1 call for D was not verified on the DNA. TRBV21-1 is given as a pseudogene. CDR3 length: 15 residues.

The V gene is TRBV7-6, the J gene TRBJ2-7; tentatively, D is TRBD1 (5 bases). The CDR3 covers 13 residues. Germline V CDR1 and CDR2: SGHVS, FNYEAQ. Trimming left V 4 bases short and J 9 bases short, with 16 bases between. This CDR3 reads CASSSSQDLAQYF. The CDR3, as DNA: TGTGCCAGCAGCTCCTCACAGGATTTGGCGCAGTACTTC.

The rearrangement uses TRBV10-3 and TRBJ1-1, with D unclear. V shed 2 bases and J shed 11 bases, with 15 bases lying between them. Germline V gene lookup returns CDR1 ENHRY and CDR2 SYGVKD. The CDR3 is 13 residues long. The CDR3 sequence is CAISETPETLAFF. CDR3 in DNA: TGTGCCATCAGTGAGACCCCGGAAACCCTGGCTTTCTTT.

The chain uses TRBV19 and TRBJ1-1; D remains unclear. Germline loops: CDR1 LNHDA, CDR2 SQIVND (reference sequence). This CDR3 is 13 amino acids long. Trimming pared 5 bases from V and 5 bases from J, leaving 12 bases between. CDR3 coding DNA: TGTGCCAGTAGTGCGGCCCCGAGGACTGAAGCTTTCTTT. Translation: CASSAAPRTEAFF.

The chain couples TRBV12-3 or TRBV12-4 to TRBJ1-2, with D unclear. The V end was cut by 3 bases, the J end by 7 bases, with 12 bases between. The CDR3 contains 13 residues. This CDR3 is CASSLATLGGYTF. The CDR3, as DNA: TGTGCCAGCAGTTTGGCAACCCTGGGTGGCTACACCTTC.

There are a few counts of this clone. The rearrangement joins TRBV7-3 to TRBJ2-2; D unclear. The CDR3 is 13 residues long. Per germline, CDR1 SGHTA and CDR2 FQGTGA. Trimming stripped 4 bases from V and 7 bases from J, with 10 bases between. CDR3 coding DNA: TGTGCCAGCAGCTCAGACACAATCGGGGAGCTGTTTTTT. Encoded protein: CASSSDTIGELFF. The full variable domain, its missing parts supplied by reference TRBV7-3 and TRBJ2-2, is GAGVSQTPSNKVTEKGKYVELRCDPISGHTALYWYRQSLGQGPEFLIYFQGTGAADDSGLPNDRFFAVRPEGSVSTLKIQRTERGDSAVYLCASSSDTIGELFFGEGSRLTVL.

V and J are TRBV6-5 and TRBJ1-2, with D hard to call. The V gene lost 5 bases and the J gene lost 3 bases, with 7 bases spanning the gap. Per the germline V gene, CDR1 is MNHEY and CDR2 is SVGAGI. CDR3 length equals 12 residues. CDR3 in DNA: TGTGCCAGCAGTCAGACTTACTATGGCTACACCTTC. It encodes CASSQTYYGYTF.

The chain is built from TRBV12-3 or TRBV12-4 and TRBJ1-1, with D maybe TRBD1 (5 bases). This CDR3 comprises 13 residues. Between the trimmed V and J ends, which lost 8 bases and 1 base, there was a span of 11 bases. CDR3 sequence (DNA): TGTGCCAGCCGTACCAGGGCGAACACTGAAGCTTTCTTT. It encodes CASRTRANTEAFF.